This TCR beta chain was sequenced in a study of OX40 agonist ivuxolimab in advanced cancers. Study-wide context: Patients' therapy was ivuxolimab, an antibody that acts as an agonist of OX40 (CD134). Melanoma, hepatocellular carcinoma, head and neck or renal cell cancer occurred in dose-escalation patients. Three dose-escalation patients had partial responses: one with hepatocellular carcinoma and two with cutaneous melanoma.

Trimming pared 4 bases from V and 3 bases from J, leaving 8 bases between. CDR1 SGHDT and CDR2 YYEEEE come from the germline V gene. This CDR3 has 12 amino acids. TCRdb's copy holds only in-frame clones and misses some; the assay was immunoSEQ multiplex PCR. The table shows tens of thousands of clones, with about 83% occurring only once. This TCR was recovered from an adult with an advanced solid tumor such as melanoma, head and neck, liver or kidney cancer. This chain connects TRBV5-6 to TRBJ2-7; D is unresolved. The sequencing here drew on CD4+ or CD8+ T cells sorted from blood, taken in a trial of the OX40 agonist ivuxolimab. In nucleotides, the CDR3 is TGTGCCAGCAGCCCCCAAGGCTACGAGCAGTACTTC. It specifies CASSPQGYEQYF.